The 5 T cell receptor beta chains below come from one sample, sequenced in a study of cytomegalovirus exposure and HLA in healthy donors. This PCR relied on a set of 60 Vbeta primers and 13 Jbeta primers. Produced via immunoSEQ multiplex PCR; TCRdb's table is partial and in-frame only. The table includes about 160,000 clones, roughly 79% detected once. The sequenced sample was PBMCs. Receptors originate from a woman between 50 and 59 years old in good health and CMV-seropositive.

The CDR3 nucleotides are TGCAGCGTACGACAGACCGATAATTCACCCCTCCACTTT. Its translation is CSVRQTDNSPLHF. The gene calls are TRBV29-1 and TRBJ1-6, with a weak D call TRBD1 (5 bases). Per the germline V gene, CDR1 is SQVTM and CDR2 is ANQGSEA. The CDR3 sequence is 13 residues long. V dropped 6 bases and J dropped 5 bases, with 11 bases sitting between them.

This clone was observed a few times. V usage is TRBV7-9 and J usage is TRBJ1-2, with D possibly TRBD1 on 6 matching bases. The germline CDR1 and CDR2 sequences are SEHNR and FQNEAQ (reference sequence). V lost 4 bases, J lost 8 bases, and 14 bases lay in between. The CDR3 contains 13 residues. The CDR3 region is CASSSTGKGGYTF. In DNA, the CDR3 is TGTGCCAGCAGCTCAACAGGGAAAGGCGGCTACACCTTC.

This chain joins TRBV13 and TRBJ2-3, with 10 bases matching TRBD2. The CDR3 loop spans 19 amino acids. Per the germline V gene, CDR1 is PRHDT and CDR2 is FYEKMQ (reference sequence). V lost 5 bases and J lost 1; bases outside the gene matches: 15. This CDR3 reads CASSHTASGSRGGTDTQYF. CDR3 DNA: TGTGCCAGCAGCCACACGGCTAGCGGGAGTCGGGGGGGCACAGATACGCAGTATTTT. The complete variable domain, with remaining parts taken from reference TRBV13 and TRBJ2-3, reads AAGVIQSPRHLIKEKRETATLKCYPIPRHDTVYWYQQGPGQDPQFLISFYEKMQSDKGSIPDRFSAQQFSDYHSELNMSSLELGDSALYFCASSHTASGSRGGTDTQYFGPGTRLTVL.

A note on this clone: Germline and junction disagree at one end, which may indicate a read error. The chain joins TRBV19 to TRBJ1-2; TRBD1 is a possible D gene (6 bases). This CDR3 has 16 amino acids. Germline CDR1 is LNHDA and CDR2 is SQIVND (reference sequence). In DNA form, the CDR3 reads TGTGCCAGTAGTCGTGCGGACAGCGGGGGGGTCTATGACTACACCTTC. As protein: CASSRADSGGVYDYTF.

V usage is TRBV6-5 and J usage is TRBJ2-4, with D possibly matching TRBD2 (6 bases). This CDR3 is 15 amino acids long. Trimming removed 6 bases at V and 1 base at J, with 13 bases between. Germline-derived CDR1 and CDR2 are MNHEY and SVGAGI. CDR3 in DNA: TGTGCCAGCAGATCGGGGGTAAACGCCAAAAACATTCAGTACTTC. It yields the protein CASRSGVNAKNIQYF.